Reported below is one T cell receptor beta chain. TCRdb passed the reads through MiXCR, listing each CDR3 protein once. The sample comprises some 440,000 distinct CDR3 sequences, under 40% of which are singletons, and around 15% rests with the top ten. This CDR3 has 13 amino acids. Germline V CDR1 and CDR2: SGHDN, FVKESK. V gave up 6 bases and J gave up 2 bases, with 7 bases separating them. The data originate from a study of T cell repertoires in cytomegalovirus infection. The wider study: From public TCR beta signatures came an indication of both CMV infection and matching HLA type.

This clonotype was sampled from a human donor in good health (CMV status not recorded). Some clones in this sample may be carry-over from other donors' samples. The chain uses TRBV14 and TRBJ2-2; D not certain. Sequenced material: PBMCs. CDR3: CASSRRNTGELFF. The CDR3 DNA follows: TGTGCCAGCAGTCGGAGAAACACCGGGGAGCTGTTTTTT.